This T cell receptor beta chain was sequenced for a study of response to subunit inactivated influenza vaccine. Whole-study findings and limits: The authors suggested that every seasonal influenza vaccination recruits few new T cells.

There are a few counts of this clonotype. Its antigen is unidentified. Each CDR3 protein is one row after TCRdb ran MiXCR on the RT-PCR reads. This table has under 800,000 distinct CDR3 sequences, approximately 15% appearing once. CDR1 is MNHEY, CDR2 SMNVEV, per germline (reference sequence). V shed 0 bases and J shed 2 bases, with 14 bases lying between them. The length of the CDR3 is 16 residues. The sample here was PBMCs from blood, taken about 14 days before vaccination. This chain uses TRBV27 with TRBJ2-7; D perhaps matches TRBD2 (5 bases). This TCR was recovered from a man aged 45-65 years who received an inactivated influenza vaccine. The CDR3 region is CASSLSDWAGTYEQYF. The DNA of the CDR3 is TGTGCCAGCAGTTTATCGGATTGGGCCGGGACCTACGAGCAGTACTTC.